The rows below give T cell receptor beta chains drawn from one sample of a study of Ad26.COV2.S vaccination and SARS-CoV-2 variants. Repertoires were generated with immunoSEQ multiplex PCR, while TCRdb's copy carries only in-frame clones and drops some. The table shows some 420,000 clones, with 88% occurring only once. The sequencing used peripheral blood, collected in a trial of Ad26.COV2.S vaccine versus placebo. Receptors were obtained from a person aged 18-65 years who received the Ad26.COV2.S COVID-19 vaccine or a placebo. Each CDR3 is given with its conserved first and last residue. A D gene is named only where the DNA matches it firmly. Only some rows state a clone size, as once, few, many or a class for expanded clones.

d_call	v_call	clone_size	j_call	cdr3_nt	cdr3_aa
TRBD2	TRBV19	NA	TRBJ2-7	TGTGCCAGTAAGGGTAGCGGGGCCGCCTACGAGCAGTACTTC	CASKGSGAAYEQYF
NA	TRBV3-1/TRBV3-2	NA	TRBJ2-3	TGTGCCAGCAGCCAAGCGAGGCCCACAGATACGCAGTATTTT	CASSQARPTDTQYF
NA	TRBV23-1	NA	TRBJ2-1	TGCGCCAGCAGTCAATCCGCGGTTCGGGCTGACAATGAGCAGTTCTTC	CASSQSAVRADNEQFF
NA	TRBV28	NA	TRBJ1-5	TGTGCCAGCAGTTTAGCCGGCAATCAGCCCCAGCATTTT	CASSLAGNQPQHF
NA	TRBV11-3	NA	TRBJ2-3	TGTGCCAGCAGCTTAGGTGGTCGGATCAGCACAGATACGCAGTATTTT	CASSLGGRISTDTQYF
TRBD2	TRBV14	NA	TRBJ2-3	TGTGCCAGCAGCCGTGGACTAGCGGGGAACACAGATACGCAGTATTTT	CASSRGLAGNTDTQYF
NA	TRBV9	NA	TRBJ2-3	TGTGCCAGCAGCGTAGAAGTCGGTTGGCTCAGGGATACGCAGTATTTT	CASSVEVGWLRDTQYF
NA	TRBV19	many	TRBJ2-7	TGTGCCAGTAGTTCCCGAGACGAGCAGTACTTC	CASSSRDEQYF
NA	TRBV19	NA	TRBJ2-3	TGTGCCAGTATGCAAAGCAGGGCCTACACAGATACGCAGTATTTT	CASMQSRAYTDTQYF
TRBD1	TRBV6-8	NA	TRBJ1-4	TGTGCCAGCAGCAACCGACAGGGGGGAACAGAAGTACCTAATGAAAAACTGTTTTTT	CASSNRQGGTEVPNEKLFF
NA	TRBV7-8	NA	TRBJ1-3	TGTGCCAGCAGCCCCGGGGGTCCGACCTCTGGAAACACCATATATTTT	CASSPGGPTSGNTIYF
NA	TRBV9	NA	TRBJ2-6	TGTGCCAGCAGCGTAGCTGGGGGCCCTGGGGCCAACGTCCTGACTTTC	CASSVAGGPGANVLTF
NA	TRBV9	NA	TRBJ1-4	TGTGCCAGCAGCGTAGGGCAGGGGAAGGAAAAACTGTTTTTT	CASSVGQGKEKLFF
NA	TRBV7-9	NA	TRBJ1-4	TGTGCCAGCAGCTACTCCTCTTATGAAAAACTGTTTTTT	CASSYSSYEKLFF
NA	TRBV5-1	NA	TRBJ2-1	TGCGCCAGCAGCTTGGGATGGGGGGACTCCTACAATGAGCAGTTCTTC	CASSLGWGDSYNEQFF
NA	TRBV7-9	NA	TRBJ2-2	TGTGCCAGCAGCTTAGTAGGCGGGAACACCGGGGAGCTGTTTTTT	CASSLVGGNTGELFF
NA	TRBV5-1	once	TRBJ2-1	TGCGCCAGCAGCTTGGAGGGGACCTCCCAAGGCAATGAGCAGTTCTTC	CASSLEGTSQGNEQFF
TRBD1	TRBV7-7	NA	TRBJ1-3	TGTGCCAGCAGCCCCGGGACAGGGGTTGGAAACACCATATATTTT	CASSPGTGVGNTIYF
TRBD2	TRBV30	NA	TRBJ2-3	TGTGCCTGGAGTCGGAGCTTTAGCGGGGGGGCCGACACAGATACGCAGTATTTT	CAWSRSFSGGADTDTQYF
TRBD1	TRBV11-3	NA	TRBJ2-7	TGTGCCAGCAGATTTACCTCCGGGACAGGGTCCCACGAGCAGTACTTC	CASRFTSGTGSHEQYF
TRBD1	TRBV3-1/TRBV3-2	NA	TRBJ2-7	TGTGCCAGCAGCCCGGGGACAGGGCCGGCCTACGAGCAGTACTTC	CASSPGTGPAYEQYF
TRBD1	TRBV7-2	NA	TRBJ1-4	TGTGCCAGCAGCTTAGGCGGGGGACAGCTTTTTGAAAAACTGTTTTTT	CASSLGGGQLFEKLFF
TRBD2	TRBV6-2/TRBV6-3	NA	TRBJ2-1	TGTGCCAGCAGCCCCGGCCGGGGGGCCTACAATGAGCAGTTCTTC	CASSPGRGAYNEQFF
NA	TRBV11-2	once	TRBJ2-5	TGTGCCAGCAGCTCCTCCGGGTCCCGGGCGACCCAGTACTTC	CASSSSGSRATQYF
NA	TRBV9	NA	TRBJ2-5	TGTGCCAGCAGCGTATTCGGGGGCCGCCAAGAGACCCAGTACTTC	CASSVFGGRQETQYF
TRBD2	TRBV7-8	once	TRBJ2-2	TGTGCCAGCAGCTTCGAGACTAGCGGGGACGGGGAGCTGTTTTTT	CASSFETSGDGELFF
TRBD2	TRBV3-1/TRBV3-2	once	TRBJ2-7	TGTGCCAGCAGCCAAACTAGCGGGGGGGCTTACGAGCAGTACTTC	CASSQTSGGAYEQYF
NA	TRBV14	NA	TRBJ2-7	TGTGCCAGCAGCCAACAGAATTTCTACTCCTACGAGCAGTACTTC	CASSQQNFYSYEQYF